This note documents a single TCR beta chain sequence. Living in 24 US areas, the participants were between 18 and 89 years of age. Two negative PCRs, clearance, or symptom resolution characterized the recovered Cohort 3 donors. Only in-frame clones appear in the TCRdb table, and some are missing; sequencing was by immunoSEQ multiplex PCR. The table lists 360,000 or so clones, 75% to 90% of them singletons. The CDR3 is 19 residues long. Germline V lookup: CDR1 MNHEY, CDR2 SMNVEV (reference sequence). V dropped 11 bases and J dropped 1 base, with 32 bases sitting between them. This record belongs to a study of blood T cell repertoires in COVID-19.

This clonotype was sampled from a woman aged 45-65 years who had recovered from COVID-19. Sequencing was done on a sample of PBMCs or T cells enriched from blood (not recorded which). This chain uses TRBV27 with TRBJ1-1; TRBD1 might be the D (6 bases). CDR3 protein: CASSRDRGRGVTKNTEAFF. The CDR3 region has the DNA TGTGCCTCCAGCAGGGATCGGGGCAGGGGAGTAACGAAGAACACTGAAGCTTTCTTT.